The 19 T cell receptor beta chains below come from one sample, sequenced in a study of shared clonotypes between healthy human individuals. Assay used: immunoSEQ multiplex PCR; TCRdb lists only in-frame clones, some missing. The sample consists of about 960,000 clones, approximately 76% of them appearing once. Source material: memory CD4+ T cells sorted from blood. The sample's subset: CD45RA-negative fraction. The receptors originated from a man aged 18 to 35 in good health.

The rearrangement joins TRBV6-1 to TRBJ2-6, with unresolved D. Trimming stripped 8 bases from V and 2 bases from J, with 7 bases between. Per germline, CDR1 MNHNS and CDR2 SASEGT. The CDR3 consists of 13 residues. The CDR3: CASCITGANVLTF. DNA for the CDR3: TGTGCCAGCTGCATCACTGGGGCCAACGTCCTGACTTTC.

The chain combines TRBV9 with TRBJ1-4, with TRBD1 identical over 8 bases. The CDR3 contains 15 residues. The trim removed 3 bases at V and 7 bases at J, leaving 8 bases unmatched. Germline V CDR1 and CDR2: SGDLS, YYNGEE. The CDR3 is CASSGSTGAFEKLFF. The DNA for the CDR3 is TGTGCCAGCAGCGGGTCGACAGGGGCGTTTGAAAAACTGTTTTTT. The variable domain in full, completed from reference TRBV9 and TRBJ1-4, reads DSGVTQTPKHLITATGQRVTLRCSPRSGDLSVYWYQQSLDQGLQFLIQYYNGEERAKGNILERFSAQQFPDLHSELNLSSLELGDSALYFCASSGSTGAFEKLFFGSGTQLSVL.

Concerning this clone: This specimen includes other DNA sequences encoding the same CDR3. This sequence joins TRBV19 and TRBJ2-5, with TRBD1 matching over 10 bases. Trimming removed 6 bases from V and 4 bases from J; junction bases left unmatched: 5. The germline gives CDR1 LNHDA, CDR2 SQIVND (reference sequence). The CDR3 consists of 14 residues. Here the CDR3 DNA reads TGTGCCAGTAGCGACAGGGGGCTAGGAGAGACCCAGTACTTC. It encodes CASSDRGLGETQYF.

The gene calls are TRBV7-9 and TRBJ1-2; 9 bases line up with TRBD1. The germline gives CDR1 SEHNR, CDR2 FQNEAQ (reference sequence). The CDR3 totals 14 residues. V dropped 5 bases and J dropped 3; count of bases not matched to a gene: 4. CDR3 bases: TGTGCCAGCAGCCCACAGGGGGCCGACTATGGCTACACCTTC. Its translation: CASSPQGADYGYTF.

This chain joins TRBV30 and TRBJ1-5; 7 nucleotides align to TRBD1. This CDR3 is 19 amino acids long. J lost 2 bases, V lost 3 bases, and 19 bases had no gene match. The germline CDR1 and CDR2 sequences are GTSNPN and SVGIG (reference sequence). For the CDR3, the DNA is TGTGCCTGGAGAATGGGGTCCTCGGAGGGGGCGAGGGGCAATCAGCCCCAGCATTTT. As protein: CAWRMGSSEGARGNQPQHF.

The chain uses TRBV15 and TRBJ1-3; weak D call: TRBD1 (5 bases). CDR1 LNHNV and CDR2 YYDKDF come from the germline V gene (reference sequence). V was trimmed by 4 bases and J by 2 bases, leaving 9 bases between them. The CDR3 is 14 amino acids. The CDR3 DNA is TGTGCCACCAGCAACGGGGGAACTGGAAACACCATATATTTT. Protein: CATSNGGTGNTIYF.

The CDR3 nucleotides are TGTGCCAGCAGCTTGCGAGACAGGGATTGGAATGAGCAGTTCTTC. This sequence encodes CASSLRDRDWNEQFF. The rearrangement uses TRBV5-6 and TRBJ2-1; 7 positions match TRBD1. After removal of 1 base from V and 7 bases from J, the junction contained 8 bases not matched to a gene. The germline CDR1 and CDR2 sequences are SGHDT and YYEEEE. The CDR3 loop spans 15 amino acids.

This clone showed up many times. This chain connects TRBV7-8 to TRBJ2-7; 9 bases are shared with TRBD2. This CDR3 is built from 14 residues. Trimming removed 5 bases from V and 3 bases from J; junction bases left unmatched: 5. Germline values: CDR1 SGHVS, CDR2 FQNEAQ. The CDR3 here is CASSPREGHYEQYF. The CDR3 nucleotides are TGTGCCAGCAGCCCGCGGGAGGGCCACTACGAGCAGTACTTC.

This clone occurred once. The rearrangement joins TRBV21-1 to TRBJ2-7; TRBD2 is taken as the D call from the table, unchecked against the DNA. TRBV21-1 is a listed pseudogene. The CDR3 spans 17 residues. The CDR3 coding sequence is TGTGCCAGCAGCGTCCCCTCCGCGAAGCCTCGCTCCTACGAGCAGTACTTC. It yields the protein CASSVPSAKPRSYEQYF.

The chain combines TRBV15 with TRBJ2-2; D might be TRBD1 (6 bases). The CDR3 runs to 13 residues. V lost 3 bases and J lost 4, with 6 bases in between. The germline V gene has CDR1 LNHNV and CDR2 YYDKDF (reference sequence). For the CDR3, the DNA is TGTGCCACCAGCAGCAGGGGCACCGGGGAGCTGTTTTTT. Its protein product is CATSSRGTGELFF.

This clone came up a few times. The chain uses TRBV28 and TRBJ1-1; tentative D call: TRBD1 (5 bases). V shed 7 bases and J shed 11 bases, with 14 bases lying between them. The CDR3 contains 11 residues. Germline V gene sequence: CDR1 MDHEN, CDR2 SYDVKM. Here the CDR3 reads CASTAGGVAFF. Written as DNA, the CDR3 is TGTGCCAGCACTGCGGGGGGGGTGGCTTTCTTT. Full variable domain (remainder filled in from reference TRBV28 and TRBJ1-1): DVKVTQSSRYLVKRTGEKVFLECVQDMDHENMFWYRQDPGLGLRLIYFSYDVKMKEKGDIPEGYSVSREKKERFSLILESASTNQTSMYLCASTAGGVAFFGQGTRLTVV.

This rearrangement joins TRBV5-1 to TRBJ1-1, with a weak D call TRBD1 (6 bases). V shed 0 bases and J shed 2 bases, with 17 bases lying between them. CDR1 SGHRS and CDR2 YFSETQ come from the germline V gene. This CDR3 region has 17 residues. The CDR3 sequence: CASSLGQVPGGNTEAFF. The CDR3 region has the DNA TGCGCCAGCAGCTTGGGACAGGTCCCAGGAGGTAACACTGAAGCTTTCTTT.

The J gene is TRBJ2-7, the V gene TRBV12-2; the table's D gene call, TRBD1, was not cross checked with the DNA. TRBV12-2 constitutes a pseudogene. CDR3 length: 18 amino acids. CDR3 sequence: CASRLEWQQGAQLWEQYF. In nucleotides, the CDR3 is TGTGCAAGTCGCTTAGAATGGCAGCAGGGGGCTCAGTTATGGGAGCAGTACTTC.

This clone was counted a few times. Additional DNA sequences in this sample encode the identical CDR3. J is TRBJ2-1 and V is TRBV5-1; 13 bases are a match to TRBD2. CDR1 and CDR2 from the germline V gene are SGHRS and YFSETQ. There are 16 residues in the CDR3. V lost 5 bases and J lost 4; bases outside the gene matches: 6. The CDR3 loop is CASSRTSGGIYNEQFF. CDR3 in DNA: TGCGCCAGCAGTAGGACTAGCGGGGGAATATACAATGAGCAGTTCTTC.

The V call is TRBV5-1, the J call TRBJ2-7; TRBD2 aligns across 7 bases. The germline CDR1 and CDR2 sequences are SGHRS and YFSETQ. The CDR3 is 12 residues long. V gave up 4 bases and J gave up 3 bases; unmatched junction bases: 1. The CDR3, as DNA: TGCGCCAGCAGCCCGGGAGGCTACGAGCAGTACTTC. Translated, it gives CASSPGGYEQYF.

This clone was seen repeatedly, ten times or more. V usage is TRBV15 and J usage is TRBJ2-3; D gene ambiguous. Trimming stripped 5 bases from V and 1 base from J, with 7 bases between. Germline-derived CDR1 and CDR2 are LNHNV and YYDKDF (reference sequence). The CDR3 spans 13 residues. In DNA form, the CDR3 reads TGTGCCACCAGCCATCGGGGCACAGATACGCAGTATTTT. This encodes CATSHRGTDTQYF.

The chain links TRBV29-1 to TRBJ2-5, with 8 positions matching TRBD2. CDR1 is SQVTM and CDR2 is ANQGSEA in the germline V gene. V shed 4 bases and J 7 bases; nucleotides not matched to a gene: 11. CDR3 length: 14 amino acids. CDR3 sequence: CSVVSATAGGTQYF. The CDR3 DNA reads TGCAGCGTTGTGTCGGCGACTGCGGGGGGGACCCAGTACTTC.

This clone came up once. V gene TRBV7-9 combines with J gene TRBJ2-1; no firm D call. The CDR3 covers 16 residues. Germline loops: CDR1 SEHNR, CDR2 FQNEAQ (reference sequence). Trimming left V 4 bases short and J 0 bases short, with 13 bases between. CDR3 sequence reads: CASSWATTSSYNEQFF. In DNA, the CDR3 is TGTGCCAGCAGCTGGGCGACAACGAGCTCCTACAATGAGCAGTTCTTC.

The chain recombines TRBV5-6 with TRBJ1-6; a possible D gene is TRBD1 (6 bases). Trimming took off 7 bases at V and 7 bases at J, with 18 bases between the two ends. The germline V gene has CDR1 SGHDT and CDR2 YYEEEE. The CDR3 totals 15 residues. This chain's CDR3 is CASGHTGTTNSPLHF. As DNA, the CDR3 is TGTGCCAGCGGACATACAGGGACGACGAATTCACCCCTCCACTTT.